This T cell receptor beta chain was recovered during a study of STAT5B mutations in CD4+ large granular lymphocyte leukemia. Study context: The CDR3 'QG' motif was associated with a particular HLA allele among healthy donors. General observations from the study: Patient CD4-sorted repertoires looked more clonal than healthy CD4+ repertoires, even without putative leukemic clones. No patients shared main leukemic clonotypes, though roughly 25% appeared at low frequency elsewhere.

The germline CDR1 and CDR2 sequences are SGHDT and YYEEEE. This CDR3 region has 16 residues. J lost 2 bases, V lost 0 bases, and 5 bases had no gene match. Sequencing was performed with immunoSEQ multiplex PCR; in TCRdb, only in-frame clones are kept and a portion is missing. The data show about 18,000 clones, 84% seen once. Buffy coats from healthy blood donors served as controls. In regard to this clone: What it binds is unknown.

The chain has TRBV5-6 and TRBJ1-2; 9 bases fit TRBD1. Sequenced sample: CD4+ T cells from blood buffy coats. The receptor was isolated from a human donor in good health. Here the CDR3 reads CASSLGGTGKNYGYTF. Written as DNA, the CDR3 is TGTGCCAGCAGCTTGGGGGGGACAGGGAAGAACTATGGCTACACCTTC.